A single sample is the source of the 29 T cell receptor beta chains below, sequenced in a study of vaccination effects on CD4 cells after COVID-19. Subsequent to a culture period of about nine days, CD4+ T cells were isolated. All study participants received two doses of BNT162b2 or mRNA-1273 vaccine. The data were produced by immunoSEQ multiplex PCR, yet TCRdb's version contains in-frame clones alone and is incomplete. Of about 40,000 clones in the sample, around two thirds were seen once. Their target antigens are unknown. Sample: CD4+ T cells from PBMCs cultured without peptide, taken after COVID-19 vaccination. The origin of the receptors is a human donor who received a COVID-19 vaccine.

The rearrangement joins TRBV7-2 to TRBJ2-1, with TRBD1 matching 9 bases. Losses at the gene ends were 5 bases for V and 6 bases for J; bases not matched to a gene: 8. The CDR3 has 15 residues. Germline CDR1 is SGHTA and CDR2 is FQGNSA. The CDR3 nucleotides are TGTGCCAGCAGCCGCCCGGGACAGGGTATCAATGAGCAGTTCTTC. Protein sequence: CASSRPGQGINEQFF. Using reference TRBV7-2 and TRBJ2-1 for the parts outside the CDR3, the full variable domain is GAGVSQSPSNKVTEKGKDVELRCDPISGHTALYWYRQSLGQGLEFLIYFQGNSAPDKSGLPSDRFSAERTGGSVSTLTIQRTQQEDSAVYLCASSRPGQGINEQFFGPGTRLTVL.

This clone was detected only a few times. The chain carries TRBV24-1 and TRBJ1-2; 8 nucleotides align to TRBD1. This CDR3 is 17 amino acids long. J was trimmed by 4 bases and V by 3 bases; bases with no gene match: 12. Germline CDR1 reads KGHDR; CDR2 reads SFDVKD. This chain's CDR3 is CATSDRPDRVTLYGYTF. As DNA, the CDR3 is TGTGCCACCAGTGATCGACCGGACAGGGTGACACTCTATGGCTACACCTTC.

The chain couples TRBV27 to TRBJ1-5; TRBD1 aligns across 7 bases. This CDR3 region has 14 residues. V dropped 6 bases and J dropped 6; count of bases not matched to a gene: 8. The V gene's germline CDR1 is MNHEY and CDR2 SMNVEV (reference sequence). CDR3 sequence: CASSPGQVAQPQHF. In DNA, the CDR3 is TGTGCCAGCAGCCCAGGACAGGTAGCTCAGCCCCAGCATTTT.

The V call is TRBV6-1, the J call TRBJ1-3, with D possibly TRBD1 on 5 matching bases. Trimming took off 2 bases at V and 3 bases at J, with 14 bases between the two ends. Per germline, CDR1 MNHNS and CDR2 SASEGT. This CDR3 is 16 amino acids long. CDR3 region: CASSEPGRGGGNTIYF. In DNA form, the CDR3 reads TGTGCCAGCAGTGAACCTGGGAGGGGCGGTGGAAACACCATATATTTT.

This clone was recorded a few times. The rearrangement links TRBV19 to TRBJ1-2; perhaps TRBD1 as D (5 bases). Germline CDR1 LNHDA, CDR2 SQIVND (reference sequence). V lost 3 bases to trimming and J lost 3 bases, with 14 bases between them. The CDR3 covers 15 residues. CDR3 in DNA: TGTGCCAGTAGTATCACCGAGGGGTGGCACTATGGCTACACCTTC. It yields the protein CASSITEGWHYGYTF.

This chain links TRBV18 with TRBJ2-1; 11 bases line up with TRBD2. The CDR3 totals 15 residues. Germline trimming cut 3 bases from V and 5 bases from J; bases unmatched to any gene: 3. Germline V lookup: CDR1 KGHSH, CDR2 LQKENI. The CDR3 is CASSPGLAEDNEQFF. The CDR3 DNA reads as TGTGCCAGCTCACCGGGACTAGCGGAAGACAATGAGCAGTTCTTC.

CDR3 protein: CATAGGDQPQHF. Written as DNA, the CDR3 is TGTGCCACCGCCGGTGGGGATCAGCCCCAGCATTTT. The rearrangement links TRBV24-1 to TRBJ1-5; D ambiguous. With 9 bases removed from V and 5 bases from J, the gap between germline ends came to 10 bases. Germline V lookup: CDR1 KGHDR, CDR2 SFDVKD. CDR3 length equals 12 residues.

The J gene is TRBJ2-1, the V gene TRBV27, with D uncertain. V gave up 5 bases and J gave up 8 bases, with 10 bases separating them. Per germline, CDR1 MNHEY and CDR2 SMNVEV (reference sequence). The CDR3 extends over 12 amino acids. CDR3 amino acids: CASSGGGHEQFF. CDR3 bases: TGTGCCAGCAGTGGCGGCGGCCATGAGCAGTTCTTC.

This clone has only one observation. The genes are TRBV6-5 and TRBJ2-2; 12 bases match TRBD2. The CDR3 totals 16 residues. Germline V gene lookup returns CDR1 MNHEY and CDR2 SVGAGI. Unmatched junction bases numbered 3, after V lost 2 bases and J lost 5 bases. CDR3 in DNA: TGTGCCAGCAGTTACCTAGCGGGGGGGCCTACCGGGGAGCTGTTTTTT. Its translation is CASSYLAGGPTGELFF.

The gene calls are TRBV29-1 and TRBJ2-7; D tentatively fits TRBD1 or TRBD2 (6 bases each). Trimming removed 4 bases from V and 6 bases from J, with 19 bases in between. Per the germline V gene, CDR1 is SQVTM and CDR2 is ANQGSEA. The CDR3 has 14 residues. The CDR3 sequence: CSVVKGVGGGEQYF. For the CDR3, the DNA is TGCAGCGTTGTGAAGGGGGTCGGGGGAGGCGAGCAGTACTTC.

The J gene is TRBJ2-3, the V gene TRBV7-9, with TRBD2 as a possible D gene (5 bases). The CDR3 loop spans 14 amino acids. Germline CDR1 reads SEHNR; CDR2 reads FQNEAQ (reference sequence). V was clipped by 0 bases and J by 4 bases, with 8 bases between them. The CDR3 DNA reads TGTGCCAGCAGCTTAGCGAGCGGCGCAGATACGCAGTATTTT. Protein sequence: CASSLASGADTQYF.

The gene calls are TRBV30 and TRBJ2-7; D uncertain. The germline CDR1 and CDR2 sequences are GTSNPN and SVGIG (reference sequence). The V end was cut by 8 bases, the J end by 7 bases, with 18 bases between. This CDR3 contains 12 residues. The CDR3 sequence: CAVERKLGEQYF. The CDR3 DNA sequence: TGTGCCGTAGAAAGAAAGTTGGGGGAGCAGTACTTC.

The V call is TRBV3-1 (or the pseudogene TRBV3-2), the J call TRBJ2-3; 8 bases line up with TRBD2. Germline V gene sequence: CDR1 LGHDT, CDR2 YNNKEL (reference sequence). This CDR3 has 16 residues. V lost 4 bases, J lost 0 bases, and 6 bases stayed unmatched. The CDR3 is CASSPSGGRSTDTQYF. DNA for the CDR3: TGTGCCAGCAGCCCGAGCGGCGGGAGGAGCACAGATACGCAGTATTTT.

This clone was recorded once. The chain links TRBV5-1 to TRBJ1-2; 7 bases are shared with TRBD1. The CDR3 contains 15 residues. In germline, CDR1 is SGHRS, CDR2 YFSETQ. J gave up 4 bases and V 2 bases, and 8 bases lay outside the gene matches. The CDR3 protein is CASSFEAGTAYGYTF. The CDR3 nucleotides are TGCGCCAGCAGCTTCGAGGCCGGGACAGCCTATGGCTACACCTTC.

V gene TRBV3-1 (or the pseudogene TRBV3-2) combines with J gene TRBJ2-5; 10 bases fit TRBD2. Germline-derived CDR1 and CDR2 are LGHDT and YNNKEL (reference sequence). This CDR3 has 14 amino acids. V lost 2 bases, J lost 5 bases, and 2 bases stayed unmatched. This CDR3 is CASSQPAGGETQYF. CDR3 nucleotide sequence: TGTGCCAGCAGCCAACCAGCGGGAGGGGAGACCCAGTACTTC.

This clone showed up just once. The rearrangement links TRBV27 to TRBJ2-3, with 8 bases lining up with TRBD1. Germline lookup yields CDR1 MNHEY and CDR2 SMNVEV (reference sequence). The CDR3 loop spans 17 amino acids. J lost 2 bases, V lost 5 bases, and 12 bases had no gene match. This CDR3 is CASSPRDRRFDTDTQYF. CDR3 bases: TGTGCCAGCAGTCCCCGGGACAGGAGGTTCGACACAGATACGCAGTATTTT.

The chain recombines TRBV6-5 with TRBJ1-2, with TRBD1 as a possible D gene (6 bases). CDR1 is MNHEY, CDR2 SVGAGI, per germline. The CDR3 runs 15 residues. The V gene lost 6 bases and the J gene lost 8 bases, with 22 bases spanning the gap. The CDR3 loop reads CASSSPPGQVEGYTF. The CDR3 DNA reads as TGTGCCAGCAGCTCCCCCCCGGGACAAGTCGAAGGCTACACCTTC.

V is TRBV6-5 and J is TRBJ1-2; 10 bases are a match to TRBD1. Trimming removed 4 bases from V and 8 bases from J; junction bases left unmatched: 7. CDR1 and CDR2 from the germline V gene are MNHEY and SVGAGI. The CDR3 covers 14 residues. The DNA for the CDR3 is TGTGCCAGCAGTTCCCACGGACAGGGGGGCGGCTACACCTTC. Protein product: CASSSHGQGGGYTF.

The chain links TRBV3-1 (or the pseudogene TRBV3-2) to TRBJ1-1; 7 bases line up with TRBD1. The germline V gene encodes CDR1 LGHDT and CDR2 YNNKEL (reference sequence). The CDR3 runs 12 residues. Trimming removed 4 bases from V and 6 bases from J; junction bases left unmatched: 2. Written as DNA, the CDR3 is TGTGCCAGCAGCCTAGGGGGCTCTGAAGCTTTCTTT. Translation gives CASSLGGSEAFF.

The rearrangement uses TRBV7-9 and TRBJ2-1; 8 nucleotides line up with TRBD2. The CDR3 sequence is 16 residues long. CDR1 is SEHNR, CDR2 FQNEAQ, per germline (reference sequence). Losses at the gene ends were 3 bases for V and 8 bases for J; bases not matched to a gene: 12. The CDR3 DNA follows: TGTGCCAGCAGCTTTCTTCTAGCGGGCCTTTTTCATGAGCAGTTCTTC. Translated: CASSFLLAGLFHEQFF.

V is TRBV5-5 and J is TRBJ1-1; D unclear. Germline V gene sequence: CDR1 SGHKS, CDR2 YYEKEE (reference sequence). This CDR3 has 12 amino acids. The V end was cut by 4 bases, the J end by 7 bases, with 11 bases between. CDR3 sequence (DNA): TGTGCCAGCAGCATCCAGAACCGTGAAGCTTTCTTT. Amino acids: CASSIQNREAFF.

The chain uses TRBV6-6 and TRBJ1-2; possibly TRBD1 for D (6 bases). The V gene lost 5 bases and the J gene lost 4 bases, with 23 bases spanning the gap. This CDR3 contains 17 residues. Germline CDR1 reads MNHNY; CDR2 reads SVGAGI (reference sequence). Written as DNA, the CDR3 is TGTGCCAGCAGTCATACCCTAGGGGGGCGCGGGTCCTATGGCTACACCTTC. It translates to CASSHTLGGRGSYGYTF.

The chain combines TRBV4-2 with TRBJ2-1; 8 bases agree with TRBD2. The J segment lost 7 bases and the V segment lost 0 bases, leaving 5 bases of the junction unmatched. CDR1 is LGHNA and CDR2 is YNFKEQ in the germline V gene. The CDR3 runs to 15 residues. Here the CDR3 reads CASSQDHGTSNEQFF. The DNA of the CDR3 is TGTGCCAGCAGCCAAGATCATGGGACTAGTAATGAGCAGTTCTTC.

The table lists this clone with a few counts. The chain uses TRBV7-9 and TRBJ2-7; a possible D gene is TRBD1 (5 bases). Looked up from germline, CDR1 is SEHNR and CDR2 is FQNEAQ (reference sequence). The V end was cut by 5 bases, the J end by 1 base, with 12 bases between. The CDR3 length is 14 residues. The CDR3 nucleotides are TGTGCCAGCAGCCCATCAGGGTCATCCTACGAGCAGTACTTC. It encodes CASSPSGSSYEQYF.

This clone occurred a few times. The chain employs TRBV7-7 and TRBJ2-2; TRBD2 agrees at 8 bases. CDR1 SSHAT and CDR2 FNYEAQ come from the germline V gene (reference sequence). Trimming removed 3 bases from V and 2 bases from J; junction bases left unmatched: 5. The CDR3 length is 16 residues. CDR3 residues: CASSFSTSGNTGELFF. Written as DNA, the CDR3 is TGTGCCAGCAGCTTTAGTACTAGCGGAAACACCGGGGAGCTGTTTTTT.

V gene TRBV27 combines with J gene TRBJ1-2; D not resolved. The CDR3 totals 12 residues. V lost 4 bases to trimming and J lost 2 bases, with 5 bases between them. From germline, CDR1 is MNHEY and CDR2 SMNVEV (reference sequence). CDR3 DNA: TGTGCCAGCAGTTGGGAGAACTATGGCTACACCTTC. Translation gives CASSWENYGYTF.

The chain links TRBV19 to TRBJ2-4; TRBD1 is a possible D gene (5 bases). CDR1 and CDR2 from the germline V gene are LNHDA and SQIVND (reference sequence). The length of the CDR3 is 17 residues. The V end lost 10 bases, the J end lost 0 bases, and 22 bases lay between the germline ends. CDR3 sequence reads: CATSLGHRNIAKNIQYF. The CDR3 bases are TGTGCCACCTCCCTCGGGCACAGGAACATAGCCAAAAACATTCAGTACTTC.

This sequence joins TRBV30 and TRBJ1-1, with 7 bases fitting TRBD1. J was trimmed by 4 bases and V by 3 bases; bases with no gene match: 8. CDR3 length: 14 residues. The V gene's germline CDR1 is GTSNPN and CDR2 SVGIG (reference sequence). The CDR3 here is CAWRRGRSATEAFF. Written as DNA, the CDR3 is TGTGCCTGGAGAAGGGGGCGCTCGGCCACTGAAGCTTTCTTT.

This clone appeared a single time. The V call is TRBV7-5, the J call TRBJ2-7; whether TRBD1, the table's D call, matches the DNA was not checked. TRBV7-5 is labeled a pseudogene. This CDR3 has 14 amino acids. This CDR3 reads CVRSLDRGVYEQYF. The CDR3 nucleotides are TGTGTCAGAAGCTTGGACAGGGGGGTCTACGAGCAGTACTTC.